These 19 T cell receptor beta chains originate from one sample sequenced in a study of identical twins. TCRdb processed the 5' RACE reads anew with MiXCR; each CDR3 protein has one entry. The data show 690,000 or so distinct CDR3 sequences, with over 8.5% seen just once and roughly 0.9% held by the top ten. This sample was also put to use in a study of yellow fever vaccine responses in identical twins.

The sample was PBMCs. The receptors here all came from a woman aged 18-30 years in good health.

The J gene is TRBJ2-5, the V gene TRBV11-2; 8 bases fit TRBD1. The CDR3 totals 14 residues. Germline V gene lookup returns CDR1 SGHAT and CDR2 FQNNGV. After removal of 4 bases from V and 2 bases from J, the junction contained 3 bases not matched to a gene. The chain's CDR3 is CASSSRGPQETQYF. In DNA form, the CDR3 reads TGTGCCAGCAGCTCCAGGGGGCCTCAAGAGACCCAGTACTTC.

This clonotype was recorded a few times. This chain uses TRBV29-1 with TRBJ2-3; TRBD1 aligns across 11 bases. CDR1 is SQVTM, CDR2 ANQGSEA, per germline. V lost 7 bases to trimming and J lost 4 bases; unmatched junction nucleotides: 7. The CDR3 extends over 14 amino acids. The CDR3 sequence: CSAPDRGRPDTQYF. CDR3 nucleotide sequence: TGCAGCGCGCCGGACAGGGGGCGCCCAGATACGCAGTATTTT.

This clonotype appeared many times. The CDR3 DNA is TGTGCCAGCAGCTTAGAGGGGGGAGTCGCGTTTAATGAGCAGTTCTTC. This gives the protein CASSLEGGVAFNEQFF. V is TRBV7-9 and J is TRBJ2-1, with D perhaps TRBD1 or TRBD2 (6 bases each). The CDR3 length is 16 residues. The V end was cut by 1 base, the J end by 7 bases, with 17 bases between. Germline V CDR1 and CDR2: SEHNR, FQNEAQ (reference sequence).

This clonotype was counted at least ten times. The V call is TRBV6-5, the J call TRBJ2-7; unclear D gene. The CDR3 totals 14 residues. Germline-derived CDR1 and CDR2 are MNHEY and SVGAGI. The V gene lost 0 bases and the J gene lost 2 bases, with 8 bases spanning the gap. The DNA for the CDR3 is TGTGCCAGCAGTTACTCTGCGGTGGCCTACGAGCAGTACTTC. Protein: CASSYSAVAYEQYF.

This clonotype turned up a few times. CDR3 sequence: CAIARGAGTDTQYF. In DNA, the CDR3 is TGTGCCATTGCCCGGGGGGCTGGCACAGATACGCAGTATTTT. The chain is built from TRBV10-3 and TRBJ2-3, with a weak D call TRBD2 (7 bases). CDR3 length: 14 residues. Germline values: CDR1 ENHRY, CDR2 SYGVKD. The V end lost 9 bases, the J end lost 1 base, and 14 bases lay between the germline ends.

A few counts support this clonotype. This rearrangement joins TRBV4-2 to TRBJ2-7, with 10 bases lining up with TRBD1. CDR1 is LGHNA and CDR2 is YNFKEQ in the germline V gene. The CDR3 is 15 amino acids. V lost 0 bases and J lost 3; bases outside the gene matches: 2. The CDR3 here is CASSQDGTGVYEQYF. CDR3 in DNA: TGTGCCAGCAGCCAAGACGGGACAGGGGTCTACGAGCAGTACTTC.

CDR3 amino acids: CASSEKLQDRFSYEQYF. The CDR3 nucleotides are TGTGCCAGCAGTGAGAAACTCCAGGACAGGTTCAGCTACGAGCAGTACTTC. The chain uses TRBV25-1 and TRBJ2-7, with TRBD1 identical over 7 bases. The CDR3 spans 17 residues. The V and J ends lost 3 bases and 3 bases, in that order; junction bases with no gene match: 14. Germline CDR1 is MGHDK and CDR2 is SYGVNS.

This clonotype has ten or more counts. The chain employs TRBV20-1 and TRBJ2-5, with 8 bases that match TRBD1. CDR3 length equals 14 residues. With V trimmed by 4 bases and J by 1 base, 5 bases remained unmatched. Germline CDR1 reads DFQATT; CDR2 reads SNEGSKA (reference sequence). CDR3: CSANPGQVQETQYF. CDR3 nucleotides: TGCAGTGCTAACCCGGGACAGGTCCAAGAGACCCAGTACTTC.

V usage is TRBV5-1 and J usage is TRBJ2-3; D is unclear. Trimming stripped 0 bases from V and 2 bases from J, with 7 bases between. Germline loops: CDR1 SGHRS, CDR2 YFSETQ. This CDR3 comprises 14 residues. CDR3 in amino acids: CASSLAGYTDTQYF. The CDR3 DNA follows: TGCGCCAGCAGCTTGGCCGGCTACACAGATACGCAGTATTTT.

In this sample, this clonotype turned up a few times. The genes are TRBV27 and TRBJ2-3; 7 positions agree with TRBD2. Germline lookup yields CDR1 MNHEY and CDR2 SMNVEV (reference sequence). Germline trimming cut 3 bases from V and 3 bases from J; bases unmatched to any gene: 9. The CDR3 covers 16 residues. In nucleotides, the CDR3 is TGTGCCAGCAGTTTCGATACGCGGGGGAGTACAGATACGCAGTATTTT. The encoded protein is CASSFDTRGSTDTQYF.

This clonotype was found a few times. This chain uses TRBV7-6 with TRBJ2-5; tentatively, D is TRBD2 (6 bases). Between the trimmed V and J ends, which lost 1 base and 4 bases, there was a span of 16 bases. The CDR3 sequence is 16 residues long. Germline assignment: CDR1 SGHVS and CDR2 FNYEAQ. The CDR3 reads CASSLESGLGGETQYF. Written as DNA, the CDR3 is TGTGCCAGCAGCTTAGAGTCCGGCTTGGGGGGAGAGACCCAGTACTTC.

The table lists this clonotype with a few counts. The chain employs TRBV5-1 and TRBJ2-7; TRBD1 matches at 7 bases. CDR1 is SGHRS and CDR2 is YFSETQ in the germline V gene. This CDR3 comprises 14 residues. Trimming removed 4 bases from V and 3 bases from J; junction bases left unmatched: 7. The CDR3 loop reads CASSVDRAGYEQYF. Here the CDR3 DNA reads TGCGCCAGCAGCGTAGACAGGGCGGGCTACGAGCAGTACTTC. Filled out from reference TRBV5-1 and TRBJ2-7, the complete variable domain reads KAGVTQTPRYLIKTRGQQVTLSCSPISGHRSVSWYQQTPGQGLQFLFEYFSETQRNKGNFPGRFSGRQFSNSRSEMNVSTLELGDSALYLCASSVDRAGYEQYFGPGTRLTVT.

This clonotype was counted a few times. The rearrangement joins TRBV9 to TRBJ1-1; TRBD1 is a possible D gene (6 bases). Per the germline V gene, CDR1 is SGDLS and CDR2 is YYNGEE. Trimming left V 4 bases short and J 1 base short, with 11 bases between. This CDR3 region has 14 residues. The CDR3 spells CASSNRDSNTEAFF. For the CDR3, the DNA is TGTGCCAGCAGCAACAGGGATTCGAACACTGAAGCTTTCTTT.

To note about this clonotype: This may arise from a read error, as a much more abundant clone is one base away. The chain's CDR3 is CASSLLYPATNTGELFF. In DNA, the CDR3 is TGTGCCAGCAGCCTTCTTTACCCCGCGACTAACACCGGGGAGCTGTTTTTT. The chain recombines TRBV3-1 with TRBJ2-2, with D unresolved. Germline CDR1 is LGHDT and CDR2 is YNNKEL (reference sequence). The CDR3 extends over 17 amino acids. Between the trimmed V and J ends, which lost 4 bases and 2 bases, there was a span of 17 bases.

This clonotype was observed a handful of times. The chain employs TRBV28 and TRBJ2-7, with D tentatively TRBD1 or TRBD2 (5 bases each). CDR3 size: 12 residues. Germline values: CDR1 MDHEN, CDR2 SYDVKM. V was pared by 8 bases and J by 5 bases, with 13 bases between. The CDR3 coding sequence is TGTGCCAGCTTGGGGACGGTTGACGAGCAGTACTTC. Its translation: CASLGTVDEQYF.

Remarks on this clonotype: The conserved phenylalanine or tryptophan is not found at the CDR3 terminus, so this likely reflects a read error. V gene TRBV20-1 combines with J gene TRBJ2-7; 8 bases are shared with TRBD1. V shed 5 bases, J shed 0 bases, and the junction held 3 bases outside the gene matches. Germline V gene sequence: CDR1 DFQATT, CDR2 SNEGSKA (reference sequence). The CDR3 runs 13 residues. The CDR3 DNA reads as TGCAGTGCTTGGACAGGGAGCTCCTACGAGCAGTACCTC. As protein: CSAWTGSSYEQYL.

This clonotype was counted ten times or more. J is TRBJ2-7 and V is TRBV27; the match to TRBD2 covers 14 bases. Per the germline V gene, CDR1 is MNHEY and CDR2 is SMNVEV (reference sequence). The CDR3 runs 17 residues. Losses at the gene ends were 5 bases for V and 2 bases for J; bases not matched to a gene: 8. CDR3 DNA sequence: TGTGCCAGCAGTCCTACGGGACTAGCGGGAGAACCCTACGAGCAGTACTTC. Its protein product is CASSPTGLAGEPYEQYF.

The chain combines TRBV2 with TRBJ2-1, with TRBD1 matching over 12 bases. Looked up from germline, CDR1 is SNHLY and CDR2 is FYNNEI. The CDR3 sequence is 14 residues long. V shed 6 bases, J shed 6 bases, and the junction held 3 bases outside the gene matches. CDR3 amino acids: CASSRDRGLNEQFF. The CDR3 region has the DNA TGTGCCAGCAGCCGGGACAGGGGGCTCAATGAGCAGTTCTTC.

This clonotype was seen a few times. The V call is TRBV20-1, the J call TRBJ2-3; tentative D call: TRBD2 (6 bases). CDR1 is DFQATT and CDR2 is SNEGSKA in the germline V gene (reference sequence). This CDR3 contains 14 residues. Trimming cost V 6 bases and J 1 base, with 14 bases left between them. The CDR3 sequence: CSARRGFGTDTQYF. The CDR3, as DNA: TGCAGTGCCCGACGGGGGTTTGGCACAGATACGCAGTATTTT.